The source of this T cell receptor (beta chain) is a study of blood T cells in healthy people across ages. Overall study results and limits: The unsorted PBMCs prevented any conclusive comparison of naive versus antigen-experienced cells. A roughly linear age-dependent decrease characterized TCR beta diversity per million T cells. Changes seen in expanded clonotypes were possibly confounded by donor CMV status left unknown.

This clonotype was seen more than once but under ten times. Its antigen is not known. The second PCR ran about 6 to 12 cycles with a sample-barcoded 5' primer and J-beta primers. From the 5' RACE reads, TCRdb called clonotypes with MiXCR, one entry per CDR3 protein. Among about 1,600,000 distinct CDR3 sequences listed, approximately 40% were seen once. CDR1 is MNHEY and CDR2 is SVGAGI in the germline V gene. With 0 bases clipped from V and 5 bases from J, the junction kept 8 bases outside the gene matches. There are 16 residues in the CDR3. The sequencing input was blood. V usage is TRBV6-5 and J usage is TRBJ2-3; 7 bases align to TRBD1. This TCR was recovered from a woman in her late teens or twenties in good health. CDR3 coding DNA: TGTGCCAGCAGTTACTCTGACAGGGCCCGGGGAGATACGCAGTATTTT. Protein sequence: CASSYSDRARGDTQYF.